This TCR beta chain was profiled in a study of blood T cell repertoires in COVID-19 (dated by TCRdb to the early 2020s). About the study as a whole: Samples from collaborators originated in the United States, Italy and Spain and spanned both the acute and convalescent phases of COVID-19. The sample metadata nearly always contained a de-identified subject ID, COVID-19 status, age in years and sex. Where HLA class I and class II types were available, the types were taken from metadata supplied by the sample provider, not from assay-based typing. Subjects who had been exposed to COVID-19, were actively infected with it, or had recovered from it provided the deeply sampled blood TCRbeta repertoires that made up the dataset. The material from the prospective study consisted of cDNA or gDNA derived from T cells, B-cell-depleted T cells, or PBMCs. The samples were drawn from the first 160 participants of the ongoing ImmuneRACE study and from roughly 1,300 subjects provided by 6 global collaborators. The repertoires were made available in a free public database intended to serve as a resource for research on the immune response to SARS-CoV-2.

Participants in the prospective study were aged roughly 18 to 90 years, lived in 20 to 25 United States geographic areas, and enrolled through a virtual design. To assign participants to cohorts, the prospective study relied on clinical history that participants themselves reported in a screening survey and a study questionnaire. Exposed participants were defined as having been in contact with someone with a PCR-confirmed or clinician-diagnosed COVID-19 case within 2 weeks of study entry. Mobile phlebotomists in the prospective study collected whole blood, serum and a nasopharyngeal or oropharyngeal swab from every participant. Prospective study participants could optionally give additional blood draws and questionnaires over a roughly two-month period. Prospective study blood samples were shipped either frozen or at room temperature before DNA extraction. Comments on this clone: The antigen it recognizes is unknown. No per-base quality is available; no much larger clone lies one base away.

TCRbeta CDR3 regions were amplified from genomic DNA using the immunoSEQ Assay, a bias-controlled multiplex PCR. Per the source publication's procedure: Within the assay, amplification of reference gene primers was used to estimate how many nucleated cells each sample contained. To quantify the absolute abundance of each unique TCRbeta CDR3 rearrangement, sequence reads were collapsed and filtered. For each sample, productive Simpson clonality was calculated as the square root of Simpson's diversity index across productive rearrangements. TCRdb stores this immuneACCESS table with in-frame sequences only. Part of the clones is absent; in the studies checked, under half of the shortfall reflects unresolved V genes, and no reason is known for the rest. That table supplies the V and J calls and clone size; D and trimming were determined from the DNA. The sample yields about 300,000 clones; approximately 89% were counted once. Of the sample, less than 3% is held by the ten largest clones.

General findings and caveats noted by the study authors: The amount of clinical and demographic metadata varied by source and participant and was provided uncurated.

The specimen sequenced was PBMCs or T cells enriched from blood (not recorded which). The sequence derives from a woman in her 50s who had been exposed to COVID-19.

Here the CDR3 is given as CASSLGHPYEQYF. The DNA sequence is TGTGCCAGCAGCTTGGGGCACCCCTACGAGCAGTACTTC. The rearrangement joined TRBV5-4 to TRBJ2-7; the D gene cannot be resolved reliably. CDR1 and CDR2 are read off the germline V gene (reference sequence) as SGHNT and YYREEE. The CDR3 has 13 amino acids, counting the end cysteine and phenylalanine. The only DNA kept is the CDR3, 39 bases in frame from the first base. Cut back by 0 bases and 2 bases, the V and J ends lie 6 bases apart.